A single sample is the source of the 28 T cell receptor beta chains below, sequenced in a study of blood T cells in healthy people across ages. Then a second PCR, running roughly 7 to 11 cycles, was carried out with a sample-barcoded 5' primer and a J-beta primer mix. One entry per CDR3 protein, called by TCRdb with MiXCR from the 5' RACE reads. The sample carries about 570,000 distinct CDR3 sequences, 25% to 30% recorded once. Material: blood. Receptors originate from a woman in her 70s in good health.

This clonotype was found once. The chain joins TRBV6-2 or TRBV6-3 to TRBJ2-3; either TRBD1 or TRBD2 may supply D (5 bases each). CDR3 length: 14 amino acids. CDR1 is MNHEY and CDR2 is SVGEGT in the germline V gene. The V end lost 7 bases, the J end lost 0 bases, and 11 bases lay between the germline ends. This CDR3 is CASKPGPSTDTQYF. The CDR3 region has the DNA TGTGCCAGCAAACCGGGACCCAGCACAGATACGCAGTATTTT.

The chain has TRBV29-1 and TRBJ2-2, with D uncertain. The CDR3 totals 12 residues. Looked up from germline, CDR1 is SQVTM and CDR2 is ANQGSEA. V lost 4 bases to trimming and J lost 3 bases, with 6 bases between them. The CDR3: CSVGGYTGELFF. The DNA of the CDR3 is TGCAGCGTTGGTGGATACACCGGGGAGCTGTTTTTT.

There are a few counts of this clonotype. V and J are TRBV6-5 and TRBJ1-2; D is unresolved. V lost 2 bases to trimming and J lost 2 bases, with 18 bases between them. Looked up from germline, CDR1 is MNHEY and CDR2 is SVGAGI. The CDR3 consists of 17 residues. CDR3 sequence: CASSYGSGVSLNYGYTF. CDR3 in DNA: TGTGCCAGCAGTTACGGTAGTGGGGTCTCCCTAAACTATGGCTACACCTTC.

Remarks on this clonotype: A junction boundary mismatches the germline segment, possibly from a read error. CDR3 coding DNA: TGCGCCAGCAGCATTGGACTAGCTCTGAAAGAGACCCAGTGCTTC. Translating it yields CASSIGLALKETQCF. The V and J genes are TRBV5-1 and TRBJ2-5; 8 positions agree with TRBD2. The CDR3 spans 15 residues. From germline, CDR1 is SGHRS and CDR2 YFSETQ.

This chain's CDR3 is CATSDFRQANEQFF. CDR3 nucleotides: TGTGCCACCAGTGATTTCCGACAGGCCAATGAGCAGTTCTTC. The J gene is TRBJ2-5, the V gene TRBV24-1, with D perhaps TRBD1 (6 bases). With the DNA end fitting TRBJ2-1 better, the J assignment may be wrong. The CDR3 spans 14 residues. CDR1 is KGHDR and CDR2 is SFDVKD in the germline V gene.

The rearrangement joins TRBV6-1 to TRBJ2-2, with 12 bases fitting TRBD2. The J segment lost 6 bases and the V segment lost 7 bases, leaving 6 bases of the junction unmatched. The CDR3 is 15 residues long. CDR1 is MNHNS, CDR2 SASEGT, per germline. The CDR3 coding sequence is TGTGCCAGCACTAGCGGGGGGGCCGGGGCCGGGGAGCTGTTTTTT. This encodes CASTSGGAGAGELFF.

This clonotype was seen more than once but under ten times. The genes are TRBV12-3 or TRBV12-4 and TRBJ2-2, with TRBD1 matching over 8 bases. After removal of 6 bases from V and 4 bases from J, the junction contained 7 bases not matched to a gene. This CDR3 is 15 amino acids long. The CDR3 region is CASRITGGGTGELFF. The DNA of the CDR3 is TGTGCCAGCAGAATAACAGGGGGTGGCACCGGGGAGCTGTTTTTT.

In its sample, this clonotype was seen a few times. The J gene is TRBJ2-1, the V gene TRBV7-2; 9 bases are a match to TRBD2. The germline CDR1 and CDR2 sequences are SGHTA and FQGNSA. The V gene end was trimmed by 1 base and the J gene end by 6 bases; junction bases not matched to a gene: 1. The CDR3 has 14 residues. The CDR3 DNA is TGTGCCAGCAGCTTAGGCGGGGGGGGCAATGAGCAGTTCTTC. Translation: CASSLGGGGNEQFF.

The V and J genes are TRBV29-1 and TRBJ2-3; D is uncertain. V gave up 8 bases and J gave up 1 base, with 10 bases separating them. The CDR3 runs 12 residues. Germline assignment: CDR1 SQVTM and CDR2 ANQGSEA. The CDR3 loop reads CSMDGGTDTQYF. CDR3 nucleotides: TGCAGCATGGACGGAGGCACAGATACGCAGTATTTT.

DNA for the CDR3: TGTGCCAGTAGGCCTCCGAGCTCTGGGGCCAACGTCCTGACTTTC. Its protein product is CASRPPSSGANVLTF. The chain couples TRBV19 to TRBJ2-6; no firm D call. The germline gives CDR1 LNHDA, CDR2 SQIVND (reference sequence). V was pared by 6 bases and J by 0 bases, with 9 bases between. The CDR3 spans 15 residues.

V usage is TRBV29-1 and J usage is TRBJ1-5; 9 nucleotides match TRBD1. The CDR3 totals 13 residues. The V segment lost 6 bases and the J segment 4 bases; nucleotides outside the gene matches: 4. CDR1 and CDR2 from the germline V gene are SQVTM and ANQGSEA. The CDR3 sequence is CSVGTGKNQPQHF. The DNA of the CDR3 is TGCAGCGTAGGGACAGGGAAGAATCAGCCCCAGCATTTT. The variable domain in full, with the rest retrieved from reference TRBV29-1 and TRBJ1-5, is SAVISQKPSRDICQRGTSLTIQCQVDSQVTMMFWYRQQPGQSLTLIATANQGSEATYESGFVIDKFPISRPNLTFSTLTVSNMSPEDSSIYLCSVGTGKNQPQHFGDGTRLSIL.

The V gene is TRBV7-9, the J gene TRBJ2-5; perhaps TRBD2 as D (5 bases). The J call is doubtful: the DNA matches TRBJ2-1 better. Germline V CDR1 and CDR2: SEHNR, FQNEAQ (reference sequence). The CDR3 has 13 residues. DNA for the CDR3: TGTGCCAGCAGCTTAGCGCGGGCTAATGAGCAGTTCTTC. Protein: CASSLARANEQFF.

In this sample, this clonotype turned up a few times. The junction and the germline gene differ at one end; a read error may be behind it. V and J are TRBV20-1 and TRBJ1-4; tentative D call: TRBD1 (6 bases). This CDR3 spans 14 amino acids. Germline CDR1 and CDR2: DFQATT and SNEGSKA (reference sequence). Here the CDR3 reads CSARDSRGLGKLSF. The CDR3 DNA sequence: TGCAGTGCTAGAGATAGCAGGGGATTAGGAAAACTGTCTTTT.

The V and J genes are TRBV5-1 and TRBJ2-3; D might be TRBD2 (6 bases). V lost 5 bases and J lost 2, with 21 bases in between. There are 17 residues in the CDR3. Germline V gives CDR1 SGHRS, CDR2 YFSETQ. The CDR3 DNA reads TGCGCCAGCAGAAGAGGGGTAGCGGAACCTTACACAGATACGCAGTATTTT. Translated: CASRRGVAEPYTDTQYF.

The V gene is TRBV7-2, the J gene TRBJ2-5; 9 bases match TRBD1. Germline CDR1 reads SGHTA; CDR2 reads FQGNSA. The CDR3 sequence is 14 residues long. J was trimmed by 3 bases and V by 6 bases; bases with no gene match: 5. The CDR3 DNA follows: TGTGCCAGCAGTCAGGACAGGGGAGAAGAGACCCAGTACTTC. It is translated as CASSQDRGEETQYF.

The sample holds a few counts of this clonotype. The DNA of the CDR3 is TGCAGTGCCGTTGAGCTAGCGGGGGGGCGAGAGCAGTACTTC. Protein product: CSAVELAGGREQYF. This chain links TRBV20-1 with TRBJ2-5, with 12 bases fitting TRBD2. This CDR3 spans 14 amino acids. Germline V lookup: CDR1 DFQATT, CDR2 SNEGSKA (reference sequence). With V trimmed by 6 bases and J by 11 bases, 13 bases remained unmatched.

This clonotype was counted a few times. V and J are TRBV18 and TRBJ1-5; D is perhaps TRBD1 (5 bases). This CDR3 contains 15 residues. Deletions cut 5 bases from V and 0 bases from J, with 11 bases between. Per the germline V gene, CDR1 is KGHSH and CDR2 is LQKENI. The CDR3 region has the DNA TGTGCCAGCTCAGCAGGGACGAATAGCAATCAGCCCCAGCATTTT. This sequence encodes CASSAGTNSNQPQHF.

This clonotype appeared many times. The chain carries TRBV6-2 or TRBV6-3 and TRBJ1-2; D gene ambiguous. V gave up 7 bases and J gave up 7 bases, with 16 bases separating them. The V gene's germline CDR1 is MNHEY and CDR2 SVGEGT. The CDR3 is 13 residues long. CDR3 sequence reads: CASNDPVGAGYTF. DNA for the CDR3: TGTGCCAGCAATGATCCGGTCGGAGCTGGCTACACCTTC.

This clonotype was seen at least ten times. This chain uses TRBV20-1 with TRBJ2-4; D is perhaps TRBD1 (6 bases). The germline V and J ends were trimmed by 5 bases and 0 bases, with 8 bases remaining between them. The CDR3 runs 13 residues. Germline CDR1 and CDR2: DFQATT and SNEGSKA (reference sequence). This CDR3 reads CSAPDRAKNIQYF. CDR3 nucleotide sequence: TGCAGTGCTCCGGACAGAGCCAAAAACATTCAGTACTTC.

This chain uses TRBV29-1 with TRBJ1-1; D may be TRBD1 (5 bases). Germline V gene data show CDR1 as SQVTM and CDR2 as ANQGSEA. V lost 0 bases and J lost 6, with 17 bases in between. This CDR3 is 15 amino acids long. Here the CDR3 reads CSVEDRRGGDSEAFF. The CDR3 DNA reads TGCAGCGTTGAAGATCGTAGGGGAGGAGATTCTGAAGCTTTCTTT.

This clonotype was detected a few times. The rearrangement joins TRBV18 to TRBJ1-2, with D uncertain. The CDR3 covers 15 residues. Trimming removed 3 bases at V and 5 bases at J, with 16 bases between. The V gene's germline CDR1 is KGHSH and CDR2 LQKENI. The chain's CDR3 is CASSPGTLSAYGYTF. The DNA for the CDR3 is TGTGCCAGCTCACCCGGAACACTCTCAGCGTATGGCTACACCTTC.

The V gene is TRBV6-1, the J gene TRBJ1-4; no reliable D call. Per germline, CDR1 MNHNS and CDR2 SASEGT. CDR3 length: 14 residues. The ends were cut back, 4 bases at V and 8 bases at J, with 14 bases in the middle. The CDR3 DNA sequence: TGTGCCAGCAGTGGGCGGATGAATGGAGAAAAACTGTTTTTT. Amino acids: CASSGRMNGEKLFF.

The chain couples TRBV15 to TRBJ1-5; TRBD1 agrees at 8 bases. Germline assignment: CDR1 LNHNV and CDR2 YYDKDF (reference sequence). CDR3 length: 15 residues. V lost 4 bases, J lost 5 bases, and 7 bases stayed unmatched. DNA for the CDR3: TGTGCCACCAGCATCGACAGGGGTTTGGATCAGCCCCAGCATTTT. Protein: CATSIDRGLDQPQHF. Filled out from reference TRBV15 and TRBJ1-5, the complete variable domain reads DAMVIQNPRYQVTQFGKPVTLSCSQTLNHNVMYWYQQKSSQAPKLLFHYYDKDFNNEADTPDNFQSRRPNTSFCFLDIRSPGLGDTAMYLCATSIDRGLDQPQHFGDGTRLSIL.

This clonotype was seen ten or more times. The chain recombines TRBV4-1 with TRBJ1-2, with D uncertain. This CDR3 has 17 residues. Germline-derived CDR1 and CDR2 are MGHRA and YSYEKL. Trimming pared 0 bases from V and 0 bases from J, leaving 14 bases between. The CDR3 here is CASSQELGFFSNYGYTF. CDR3 DNA sequence: TGCGCCAGCAGCCAAGAATTAGGGTTTTTCTCTAACTATGGCTACACCTTC.

This chain uses TRBV18 with TRBJ2-1; D possibly corresponds to TRBD2 (6 bases). CDR1 is KGHSH, CDR2 LQKENI, per germline. With 3 bases removed from V and 10 bases from J, the gap between germline ends came to 13 bases. The CDR3 has 13 amino acids. The CDR3 DNA reads as TGTGCCAGCTCACCCCTGCGGGGAGCGGAGCAGTTCTTC. Translating gives CASSPLRGAEQFF. The whole variable domain, filled in from reference TRBV18 and TRBJ2-1, reads NAGVMQNPRHLVRRRGQEARLRCSPMKGHSHVYWYRQLPEEGLKFMVYLQKENIIDESGMPKERFSAEFPKEGPSILRIQQVVRGDSAAYFCASSPLRGAEQFFGPGTRLTVL.

This chain connects TRBV20-1 to TRBJ2-5, with D possibly matching TRBD1 (5 bases). There are 15 residues in the CDR3. From germline, CDR1 is DFQATT and CDR2 SNEGSKA (reference sequence). The germline V and J ends were trimmed by 5 bases and 1 base, with 17 bases remaining between them. The CDR3 DNA reads as TGCAGTGCTCAAGGAACTCAGGACACCCAAGAGACCCAGTACTTC. Its protein is CSAQGTQDTQETQYF.

This clonotype was seen more than once but under ten times. This sequence joins TRBV7-2 and TRBJ2-5, with a tentative D call TRBD2 (6 bases). The end of the DNA aligns better with TRBJ2-1, so the J call may be wrong. Germline CDR1 reads SGHTA; CDR2 reads FQGNSA. This CDR3 has 12 amino acids. The CDR3 nucleotides read TGTGCCAGCAGCCCAACTGGGACTTTGCAGTTCTTC. This codes for CASSPTGTLQFF.

A few counts support this clonotype. V gene TRBV5-1 combines with J gene TRBJ1-2; D is uncertain. The V end lost 1 base, the J end lost 8 bases, and 12 bases lay between the germline ends. The CDR3 spans 13 residues. CDR1 is SGHRS and CDR2 is YFSETQ in the germline V gene. The CDR3 spells CASSLTGSSGYTF. CDR3 nucleotide sequence: TGCGCCAGCAGCTTGACGGGGTCCAGCGGCTACACCTTC.